Listed here is a single TCR beta chain. In the study's own analysis: Cell counts per sample came from amplifying reference gene primers. Data came from immunoSEQ multiplex PCR; TCRdb stores just in-frame clones and leaves some out. V, J and clone size were drawn from that table, and D and trimming were deduced from the DNA. The sample contains 150,000 or so clones, around 85% of which appear only once. This sample is part of a study of blood T cell repertoires in COVID-19. From germline, CDR1 is MNHNY and CDR2 SVGAGI (reference sequence). The CDR3 is 16 amino acids. V lost 2 bases and J lost 3, with 14 bases in between.

The chain is built from TRBV6-6 and TRBJ1-3, with D possibly matching TRBD1 (6 bases). This sequence was found in a man in his sixties with COVID-19, enrolled during active disease. Sequencing used peripheral blood. The CDR3 loop is CASSYKRDIIGNTIYF. CDR3 DNA sequence: TGTGCCAGCAGTTACAAACGGGACATCATTGGAAACACCATATATTTT.